This T cell receptor (beta chain) was identified in a study of identical twins. Each CDR3 protein gets one entry after TCRdb re-called the 5' RACE reads with MiXCR. The data show roughly 720,000 distinct CDR3 sequences, around a sixth seen once. As regards this clonotype: As yet, its antigen is unknown.

The germline CDR1 and CDR2 sequences are KGHDR and SFDVKD. Unmatched junction bases numbered 7, after V lost 4 bases and J lost 14 bases. The CDR3 contains 12 residues. Study-level points and caveats: Partial confounding of zero-insertion analyses by invariant MAIT and iNKT cells was possible.

These data also featured in a second study, about T cells expressing NK-cell markers. That report adds: A handful of donors likewise had their CD3+CD56-NKG2C+ fraction led by these clonotypes.

The sequence derives from a woman in her late teens or twenties in good health. Sequencing was done on a sample of PBMCs. The chain employs TRBV24-1 and TRBJ2-1, with 7 bases identical to TRBD1. CDR3 in amino acids: CATSDATGAEFF. The CDR3 DNA reads TGTGCCACCAGTGACGCTACAGGGGCCGAGTTCTTC.